This T cell receptor (beta chain) was documented in a study of blood T cell repertoires in COVID-19. Repertoires were generated with immunoSEQ multiplex PCR, while TCRdb's copy carries only in-frame clones and drops some. Of over 200,000 clones listed, less than 90% were seen once; the top ten hold about 2%. This clone was picked up a small number of times. V was clipped by 0 bases and J by 2 bases; unmatched bases: 3. In germline, CDR1 is SGHNT, CDR2 YYREEE (reference sequence). The CDR3 is made up of 16 amino acids. The sequence was obtained from a man aged 35 to 55 with active or convalescent COVID-19. This rearrangement joins TRBV5-4 to TRBJ2-7, with 12 bases that match TRBD2. The material sequenced was peripheral blood. CDR3 region: CASSLGLAGDAYEQYF. CDR3 nucleotides: TGTGCCAGCAGCTTGGGACTAGCGGGAGACGCCTACGAGCAGTACTTC.